This T cell receptor beta chain comes out of a study of vaccination effects on CD4 cells after COVID-19. Concerning this clone itself: Its antigen remains unknown.

Sequencing was preceded by expansion of antigen-specific CD4+ T cells with viral peptide pools in the ViraFEST assay. After more than 8 days in culture, the CD4+ T cells were isolated. Each participant received a vaccine that was either BNT162b2 or mRNA-1273, given as two doses. All vaccine recipients tested negative for nucleocapsid antibodies and had never contracted SARS-CoV-2 infection. Culturing of about 2 million PBMC per well took place with approximately 9.3 IU/ml IL-2 and about 9.3 ug/ml peptides. Study conclusions and caveats: Substantial clonal contraction characterized both infection- and vaccine-induced clones late after vaccination.

Generated by immunoSEQ multiplex PCR, the TCRdb table keeps only in-frame clones and is missing some. The data contain approximately 78,000 clones, over 70% of them singletons. The sample in question was CD4+ T cells from PBMCs cultured with HCoV-229E spike peptides, obtained after COVID-19 vaccination. This TCR derives from a human donor who received a COVID-19 vaccine.

CDR3 sequence (DNA): TGTGCCAGCACTGTGGGGGGGATCACAGATACGCAGTATTTT. It translates to CASTVGGITDTQYF. The rearrangement joins TRBV9 to TRBJ2-3; 7 positions match TRBD2. V lost 6 bases and J lost 2; bases outside the gene matches: 6. The CDR3 covers 14 residues. CDR1 and CDR2 from the germline V gene are SGDLS and YYNGEE. Full variable domain (remainder filled in from reference TRBV9 and TRBJ2-3): DSGVTQTPKHLITATGQRVTLRCSPRSGDLSVYWYQQSLDQGLQFLIQYYNGEERAKGNILERFSAQQFPDLHSELNLSSLELGDSALYFCASTVGGITDTQYFGPGTRLTVL.